This T cell receptor (beta chain) was captured by sequencing in a study of response to subunit inactivated influenza vaccine. Broader study findings: The authors suggested that few new T cells are recruited per seasonal influenza vaccination.

Germline V gene sequence: CDR1 LNHNV, CDR2 YYDKDF (reference sequence). The J segment lost 9 bases and the V segment lost 4 bases, leaving 6 bases of the junction unmatched. The CDR3 has 14 amino acids. MiXCR, applied by TCRdb to the RT-PCR reads, yields one record per CDR3 protein. The profile shows over 150,000 distinct CDR3 sequences, around 10% of them singletons. This clonotype was counted between two and nine times. The target antigen is unknown. Sequenced here: CD8+ T cells sorted from PBMCs, sampled less than 30 months after vaccination. V and J are TRBV15 and TRBJ1-6; 7 bases align to TRBD1. The source is a man aged 45 to 75 who received an inactivated influenza vaccine. Written as DNA, the CDR3 is TGTGCCACCAGCACAGGGACAGATGGTTCACCCCTCCACTTT. This translates into CATSTGTDGSPLHF.